This T cell receptor beta chain stems from a study of CD8 T cells in ankylosing spondylitis. Whole-study findings and limits: Clones linked to disease were reported to show significant enrichment in matched ankylosing spondylitis synovial fluid. Eight highly homologous variants made up a TCR beta motif, and this motif appeared characteristic of ankylosing spondylitis blood.

Note on this clonotype: Its target is not known.

TCRdb passed the 5' RACE reads through MiXCR, listing each CDR3 protein once. Seen here are more than 110,000 distinct CDR3 sequences, roughly 8.4% observed once, and the top ten hold 6% to 9.5%. Germline values: CDR1 MRHNA, CDR2 SNTAGT. The CDR3 loop spans 18 amino acids. The germline V and J ends were trimmed by 6 bases and 0 bases, with 20 bases remaining between them. The sequenced material came from synovial fluid, either unsorted or a sorted T cell fraction (not recorded which). The J gene is TRBJ1-4, the V gene TRBV6-4; D is unclear. This clonotype originated in a male donor with ankylosing spondylitis. CDR3 DNA sequence: TGTGCCAGCAGCCCCGGGCGACCACTCCTTTCAACTAATGAAAAACTGTTTTTT. It encodes CASSPGRPLLSTNEKLFF.